What follows are 16 T cell receptor beta chains derived from one specimen sequenced in a study of identical twins. One entry per CDR3 protein, called by TCRdb with MiXCR from the 5' RACE reads. The sample includes 300,000 to 400,000 distinct CDR3 sequences, 10% to 15% seen only once; the top ten take 7.2%. These data also formed part of another study, on yellow fever vaccine responses in identical twins.

The sample consisted of CD8+ T cells sorted from blood. The receptors were gathered from a woman younger than 30 in good health.

The chain recombines TRBV28 with TRBJ2-7, with D perhaps matching TRBD1 or TRBD2 (5 bases each). Germline assignment: CDR1 MDHEN and CDR2 SYDVKM. CDR3 size: 14 residues. V shed 5 bases and J shed 4 bases, with 15 bases lying between them. The CDR3 DNA follows: TGTGCCAGCAGTCCCATCCTGGGGGTTTACGAGCAGTACTTC. Its protein is CASSPILGVYEQYF.

This chain joins TRBV7-3 and TRBJ1-1, with D possibly matching TRBD1 (6 bases). Between the trimmed V and J ends, which lost 5 bases and 0 bases, there was a span of 13 bases. The CDR3 loop spans 15 amino acids. Germline V gene sequence: CDR1 SGHTA, CDR2 FQGTGA. CDR3: CASSLQGKVNTEAFF. The CDR3 DNA is TGTGCCAGCAGCCTACAGGGTAAGGTGAACACTGAAGCTTTCTTT.

As regards this clonotype: Since a much larger clone is just one base distant, this may be a read error. The chain combines TRBV24-1 with TRBJ2-7; D is perhaps TRBD1 (6 bases). The CDR3 has 11 residues. Germline CDR1 is KGHDR and CDR2 is SFDVKD. V lost 4 bases and J 6 bases, leaving 6 bases between the germline ends. The CDR3 DNA reads TGTGCCACCAGTGAAGGGGGCGAGCAGTACTTC. Encoded protein: CATSEGGEQYF.

This clonotype was detected a few times. The chain is built from TRBV29-1 and TRBJ1-1, with D hard to call. V lost 3 bases to trimming and J lost 1 base, with 9 bases between them. The germline V gene encodes CDR1 SQVTM and CDR2 ANQGSEA. There are 13 residues in the CDR3. The CDR3 DNA sequence: TGCAGCGTTGAGGAGGAGTGGAACACTGAAGCTTTCTTT. Its translation: CSVEEEWNTEAFF.

V is TRBV20-1 and J is TRBJ1-1; 8 bases are a match to TRBD1. Unmatched junction bases numbered 6, after V lost 6 bases and J lost 0 bases. The V gene's germline CDR1 is DFQATT and CDR2 SNEGSKA (reference sequence). CDR3 size: 14 residues. CDR3 sequence reads: CSAWRDRLNTEAFF. In DNA, the CDR3 is TGCAGTGCCTGGAGGGACAGGCTGAACACTGAAGCTTTCTTT.

The V and J genes are TRBV6-1 and TRBJ1-5, with 7 positions matching TRBD1. Germline V CDR1 and CDR2: MNHNS, SASEGT. Unmatched junction bases numbered 14, after V lost 3 bases and J lost 3 bases. The CDR3 is 18 amino acids. The CDR3 DNA follows: TGTGCCAGCAGTGAGAGAAAGGACCAGGGGGTATACAATCAGCCCCAGCATTTT. Protein product: CASSERKDQGVYNQPQHF.

This clonotype has only a few counts. The rearrangement uses TRBV3-1 and TRBJ2-2, with D perhaps TRBD2 (6 bases). The CDR3 covers 18 residues. V lost 1 base to trimming and J lost 3 bases, with 18 bases between them. From germline, CDR1 is LGHDT and CDR2 YNNKEL (reference sequence). CDR3 sequence: CASSQVVLGRGYTGELFF. The CDR3 coding sequence is TGTGCCAGCAGCCAAGTCGTTCTCGGGAGAGGGTACACCGGGGAGCTGTTTTTT. The full variable domain, in which reference TRBV3-1 and TRBJ2-2 provide the parts outside the CDR3, is DTAVSQTPKYLVTQMGNDKSIKCEQNLGHDTMYWYKQDSKKFLKIMFSYNNKELIINETVPNRFSPKSPDKAHLNLHINSLELGDSAVYFCASSQVVLGRGYTGELFFGEGSRLTVL.

The J gene is TRBJ2-3, the V gene TRBV2; no clear D. V dropped 4 bases and J dropped 1 base, with 6 bases sitting between them. This CDR3 region has 13 residues. Germline V lookup: CDR1 SNHLY, CDR2 FYNNEI. The CDR3, as DNA: TGTGCCAGCAGTGGCACCCGCACAGATACGCAGTATTTT. Translating gives CASSGTRTDTQYF.

This clonotype showed up just a few times. The chain couples TRBV4-1 to TRBJ2-7; 7 bases agree with TRBD2. CDR3 length equals 15 residues. Germline V gives CDR1 MGHRA, CDR2 YSYEKL. V trimming: 0 bases; J trimming: 3 bases; junction bases outside the gene matches: 5. For the CDR3, the DNA is TGCGCCAGCAGCCAAGATGTCCGGGGGGACTACGAGCAGTACTTC. It specifies CASSQDVRGDYEQYF.

V usage is TRBV19 and J usage is TRBJ1-2; the D is unclear. The CDR3 is made up of 13 amino acids. The V end was cut by 6 bases, the J end by 4 bases, with 12 bases between. Germline-derived CDR1 and CDR2 are LNHDA and SQIVND (reference sequence). In DNA, the CDR3 is TGTGCCAGTAGCCCGACTTCCGGCTATGGCTACACCTTC. Protein sequence: CASSPTSGYGYTF.

In this sample, this clonotype turned up a few times. V is TRBV20-1 and J is TRBJ1-1; maybe TRBD1 (5 bases). V lost 3 bases to trimming and J lost 4 bases, with 15 bases between them. The V gene's germline CDR1 is DFQATT and CDR2 SNEGSKA (reference sequence). The CDR3 is 14 residues long. The CDR3 DNA reads TGCAGTGCTAGTAGTCAGGGATGGTTCACTGAAGCTTTCTTT. Protein sequence: CSASSQGWFTEAFF.

Only a few counts were recorded for this clonotype. V usage is TRBV27 and J usage is TRBJ2-1; 8 bases are a match to TRBD1. The V segment lost 4 bases and the J segment 4 bases; nucleotides outside the gene matches: 9. The CDR3 runs to 16 residues. Germline CDR1 is MNHEY and CDR2 is SMNVEV (reference sequence). Written as DNA, the CDR3 is TGTGCCAGCAGTTCACTTTCCCAGGGGGCTTACAATGAGCAGTTCTTC. Its protein product is CASSSLSQGAYNEQFF.

This clonotype was seen only a few times. The CDR3 DNA reads TGTGCCACCAGTGATGGGGGGGACCTAGGGCCCCAGCATTTT. The encoded protein is CATSDGGDLGPQHF. The chain joins TRBV24-1 to TRBJ1-5, with D perhaps TRBD1 (5 bases). Per germline, CDR1 KGHDR and CDR2 SFDVKD. V was cut by 3 bases and J by 9 bases, with 14 bases left in between. The CDR3 covers 14 residues.

V and J are TRBV6-5 and TRBJ2-3, with 11 bases that match TRBD2. The CDR3 length is 14 residues. Germline trimming cut 4 bases from V and 7 bases from J; bases unmatched to any gene: 4. CDR1 is MNHEY and CDR2 is SVGAGI in the germline V gene. CDR3 nucleotide sequence: TGTGCCAGCAGTTTAGCGGGGGGGCCTAATACGCAGTATTTT. Encoded protein: CASSLAGGPNTQYF.

This clonotype came up a few times. This chain links TRBV4-1 with TRBJ2-2; no reliable D call. V lost 4 bases, J lost 3 bases, and 15 bases lay in between. The CDR3 sequence is 16 residues long. CDR1 is MGHRA, CDR2 YSYEKL, per germline. The CDR3, as DNA: TGCGCCAGCAGCCCCCTAGGGCAGCAGGACACCGGGGAGCTGTTTTTT. Translated, it gives CASSPLGQQDTGELFF.

The chain has TRBV6-1 and TRBJ2-3; perhaps TRBD1 as D (6 bases). Germline assignment: CDR1 MNHNS and CDR2 SASEGT. This CDR3 region has 14 residues. Deletions cut 5 bases from V and 3 bases from J, with 12 bases between. DNA of the CDR3: TGTGCCAGCAGTACGGACAGAATTACAGATACGCAGTATTTT. It codes for CASSTDRITDTQYF.